This TCR beta chain is drawn from a study of blood T cell repertoires in COVID-19. As for the study in general: The United States, Italy and Spain supplied acute and convalescent COVID-19 samples. Nucleic acid was either cDNA or gDNA, and it came from T cells, B-cell-depleted T cells, or PBMCs.

CDR1 and CDR2 from the germline V gene are MNHNS and SASEGT. The CDR3 sequence is 15 residues long. V lost 2 bases and J lost 7, with 15 bases in between. Original processing notes: Reference gene primer amplification gave nucleated cell count estimates. Sequencing was performed with immunoSEQ multiplex PCR; in TCRdb, only in-frame clones are kept and a portion is missing. V and J calls and clone size are given by that table; D and trimming were obtained from the DNA. This repertoire shows more than 200,000 clones, 65% to 80% found once; its top ten account for 3% to 4%. V usage is TRBV6-1 and J usage is TRBJ1-5; a possible D gene is TRBD1 (5 bases). The clonotype comes from a woman in her forties with active or convalescent COVID-19. Source material: peripheral blood. CDR3: CASSEKRGSVQPQHF. Written as DNA, the CDR3 is TGTGCCAGCAGTGAAAAAAGGGGTTCGGTCCAGCCCCAGCATTTT.